The sequence of this T cell receptor (beta chain) was determined in a study of T cells in tuberculosis (dated by TCRdb to about 2018). Some background on the complete study: In the study, CD1B tetramers and high-throughput TCR immunosequencing were combined to characterize T cells specific for the mycobacterial lipid antigen glucose monomycolate (GMM).

Measured from the cysteine to the phenylalanine, the CDR3 is 14 residues long. Kept here is only the CDR3 DNA, which spans 42 bases and is read in frame from base 1. At the junction V is shortened by 4 bases and J by 5 bases, with 11 bases in between. The germline V gene (reference sequence) specifies SEHNR as CDR1 and FQNEAQ as CDR2. Because TCR-alpha and TCR-beta chains were sequenced unpaired, no chain pairing information was available. TCR libraries were generated with the immunoSEQ multiplex PCR assay, using TCR-beta and/or TCR-alpha/delta assays for each sample. The amplified TCR libraries were sequenced on the Illumina high-throughput platform. In the original analysis: Clustering and dimensionality reduction relied on pairwise TCRdist distances among GMM-specific receptors from T cells that were either sorted ex vivo or expanded in vitro. Sequence motifs defined by gene usage and CDR3 content were checked for enrichment by comparing tetramer-positive and tetramer-negative populations. As stored in TCRdb, this immuneACCESS dataset retains in-frame rearrangements with V and J assigned. A fraction of the clones does not appear; measured against another copy, unresolved V genes explain less than half of the discrepancy, and the remainder lacks a known reason. From that table come the V and J calls and clone size; the DNA was used to work out D and trimming. This sample lists roughly 92,000 clones; roughly 91% were detected once. The ten largest clones represent 1.5% to 2% of the sample.

As concerns this clone: No base-level quality is on record; no much larger clone is a single base apart.

Results and caveats for the whole study, not just this receptor: T cells that bind the CD1B-GMM tetramer with low affinity may not have been captured by the stringent sort gate.

Thawed, overnight-rested PBMC were stained with GMM-loaded CD1B tetramer, a Live/Dead dye and anti-CD3, then sorted on a FACS Aria II. C32 glucose monomycolate purified from Rhodococcus equi was loaded onto CD1B tetramers. Before cryopreservation, the PBMC used for tetramer sorting had been depleted of CD14-expressing monocytes for a separate study. From each donor, about 98,000 tetramer-negative cells were also sorted and analyzed side by side with the tetramer-positive cells. Antigen-specific T cells were sorted from several healthy South African adults using GMM-loaded CD1B tetramers. The sequenced material came from CD1b-GMM tetramer-negative cells sorted from PBMCs. The cell subset or site label of this sample denotes: T cells not binding CD1B-GMM tetramer, sorted from same donor. The rearranged chain carries TRBV7-9 and TRBJ1-4; TRBD1 might be the D gene, on 6 matching bases. The TCR originated in an adult woman with latent tuberculosis. The sequence in DNA is TGTGCCAGCAGCTATATTACAGGGAATGAAAAACTGTTTTTT. Its translation is CASSYITGNEKLFF.